This T cell receptor (beta chain) was profiled in a study of blood T cell repertoires in COVID-19. Study details: Samples of COVID-19 (acute and convalescent) were obtained from the United States, Italy and Spain.

Produced via immunoSEQ multiplex PCR; TCRdb's table is partial and in-frame only. The table shows roughly 250,000 clones, with approximately 91% occurring only once. Enrolled during active infection, Seattle patients were then followed longitudinally. The sequenced sample consisted of peripheral blood. The TCR comes from a person aged 18 to 35 with COVID-19, enrolled during active disease.

The CDR3 bases are TGTGCCAGTAGTATCGGTCGCGGGGAGCTGTTTTTT. Translating it yields CASSIGRGELFF. The chain combines TRBV19 with TRBJ2-2, with D hard to call. Germline CDR1 and CDR2: LNHDA and SQIVND (reference sequence). This CDR3 has 12 residues. Trimming stripped 3 bases from V and 7 bases from J, with 6 bases between.